The sequence of this T cell receptor (beta chain) was determined in a study of blood T cell repertoires in COVID-19. The CDR3 has 15 residues. V lost 0 bases to trimming and J lost 6 bases; unmatched junction nucleotides: 4. In germline, CDR1 is SGHRS, CDR2 YFSETQ. Libraries were prepared by immunoSEQ multiplex PCR; TCRdb keeps only in-frame clonotypes and omits some of them. The top ten hold 15% to 20% of the sample, which has some 170,000 clones, roughly 80% seen once. The chain is built from TRBV5-1 and TRBJ1-5; 9 bases align to TRBD1. This receptor was taken from a woman aged 45-59 years who had recovered from COVID-19. Sequencing was done on a sample of PBMCs or T cells enriched from blood (not recorded which). CDR3 residues: CASSLGGTGLQPQHF. DNA of the CDR3: TGCGCCAGCAGCTTGGGCGGGACAGGGCTTCAGCCCCAGCATTTT.